The 2 T cell receptor beta chains below were found in one sample sequenced in a study of CD8 T cells in Susac syndrome. Random hexamers primed reverse transcription of about 0.5 to 1 ug RNA. MiXCR was run by TCRdb on the immunoSEQ multiplex PCR reads, yielding one entry per CDR3 protein. In the table there are about 440,000 distinct CDR3 sequences, 85% to 90% of which are singletons. The specimen sequenced was CD8+ T cells from PBMCs. The receptors were sampled from a human donor with multiple sclerosis.

The V gene is TRBV4-1, the J gene TRBJ1-3; no clear D gene. Germline assignment: CDR1 MGHRA and CDR2 YSYEKL. V lost 2 bases and J 3 bases, leaving 5 bases between the germline ends. The CDR3 covers 13 residues. The CDR3 loop reads CASSQHFGNTIYF. As DNA, the CDR3 is TGCGCCAGCAGCCAACATTTTGGAAACACCATATATTTT.

This clonotype was seen only a few times. CDR3: CASRLQREPGELFF. The DNA for the CDR3 is TGTGCCAGCAGACTTCAGCGGGAGCCCGGGGAGCTGTTTTTT. The chain links TRBV6-1 to TRBJ2-2; TRBD2 agrees at 8 bases. There are 14 residues in the CDR3. J lost 6 bases, V lost 6 bases, and 6 bases had no gene match. In germline, CDR1 is MNHNS, CDR2 SASEGT.